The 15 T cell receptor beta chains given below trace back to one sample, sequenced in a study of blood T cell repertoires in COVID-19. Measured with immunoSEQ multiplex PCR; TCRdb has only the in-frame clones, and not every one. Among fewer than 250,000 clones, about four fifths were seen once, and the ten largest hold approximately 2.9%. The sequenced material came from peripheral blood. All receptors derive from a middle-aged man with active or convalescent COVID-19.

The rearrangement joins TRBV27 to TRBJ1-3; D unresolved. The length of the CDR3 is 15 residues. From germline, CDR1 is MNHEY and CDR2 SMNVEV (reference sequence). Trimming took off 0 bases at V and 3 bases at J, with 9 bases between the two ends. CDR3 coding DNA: TGTGCCAGCAGTTTATCCGGGAGGAATGGAAACACCATATATTTT. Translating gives CASSLSGRNGNTIYF.

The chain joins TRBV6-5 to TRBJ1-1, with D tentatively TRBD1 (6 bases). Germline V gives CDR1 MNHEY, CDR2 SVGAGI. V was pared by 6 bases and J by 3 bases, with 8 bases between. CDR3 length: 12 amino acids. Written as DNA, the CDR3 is TGTGCCAGCAGACAGGGATACACTGAAGCTTTCTTT. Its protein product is CASRQGYTEAFF.

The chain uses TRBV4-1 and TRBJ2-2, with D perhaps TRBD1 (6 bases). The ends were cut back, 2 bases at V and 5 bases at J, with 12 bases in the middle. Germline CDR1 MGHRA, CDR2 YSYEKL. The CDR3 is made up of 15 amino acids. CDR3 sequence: CASSQLGAKTGELFF. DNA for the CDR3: TGCGCCAGCAGCCAACTGGGGGCCAAGACCGGGGAGCTGTTTTTT.

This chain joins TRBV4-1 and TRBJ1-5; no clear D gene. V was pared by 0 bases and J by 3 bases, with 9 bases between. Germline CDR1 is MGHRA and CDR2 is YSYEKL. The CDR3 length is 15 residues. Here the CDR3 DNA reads TGCGCCAGCAGCCAAGATGAGGGCCTCAATCAGCCCCAGCATTTT. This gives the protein CASSQDEGLNQPQHF.

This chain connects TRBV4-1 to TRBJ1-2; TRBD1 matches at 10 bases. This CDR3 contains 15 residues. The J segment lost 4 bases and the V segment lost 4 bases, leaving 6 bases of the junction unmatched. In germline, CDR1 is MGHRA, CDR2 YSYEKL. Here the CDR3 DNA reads TGCGCCAGCAGCCCCCGACAGGGGGCTAGCTATGGCTACACCTTC. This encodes CASSPRQGASYGYTF.

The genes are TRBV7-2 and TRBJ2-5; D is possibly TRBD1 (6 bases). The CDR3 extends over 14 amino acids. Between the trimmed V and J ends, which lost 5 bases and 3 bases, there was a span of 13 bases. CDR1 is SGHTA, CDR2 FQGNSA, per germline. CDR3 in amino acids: CASSPTRTEETQYF. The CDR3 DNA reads TGTGCCAGCAGCCCAACTCGGACAGAAGAGACCCAGTACTTC. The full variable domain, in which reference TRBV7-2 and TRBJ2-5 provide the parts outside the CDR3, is GAGVSQSPSNKVTEKGKDVELRCDPISGHTALYWYRQSLGQGLEFLIYFQGNSAPDKSGLPSDRFSAERTGGSVSTLTIQRTQQEDSAVYLCASSPTRTEETQYFGPGTRLLVL.

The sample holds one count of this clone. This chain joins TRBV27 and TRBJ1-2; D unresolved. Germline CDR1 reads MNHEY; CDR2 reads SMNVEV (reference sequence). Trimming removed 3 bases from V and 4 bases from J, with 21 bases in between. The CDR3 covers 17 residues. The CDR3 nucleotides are TGTGCCAGCAGTTTCTCGGTTCTGGAGGGAAGCTCCTATGGCTACACCTTC. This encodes CASSFSVLEGSSYGYTF.

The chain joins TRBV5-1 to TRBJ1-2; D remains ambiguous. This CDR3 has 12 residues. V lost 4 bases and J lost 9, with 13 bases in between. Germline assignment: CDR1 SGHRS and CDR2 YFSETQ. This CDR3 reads CASSREDLSYTF. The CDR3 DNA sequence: TGCGCCAGCAGCCGGGAGGACCTAAGCTACACCTTC.

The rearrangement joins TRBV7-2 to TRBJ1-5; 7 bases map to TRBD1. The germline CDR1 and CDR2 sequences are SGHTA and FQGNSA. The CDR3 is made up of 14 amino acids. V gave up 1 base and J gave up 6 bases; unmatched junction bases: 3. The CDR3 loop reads CASSLDRGGQPQHF. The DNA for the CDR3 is TGTGCCAGCAGCTTAGACAGGGGAGGTCAGCCCCAGCATTTT.

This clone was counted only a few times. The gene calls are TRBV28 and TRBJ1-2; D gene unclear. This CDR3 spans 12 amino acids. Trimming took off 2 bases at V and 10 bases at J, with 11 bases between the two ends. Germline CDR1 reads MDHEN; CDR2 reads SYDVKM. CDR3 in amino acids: CASSLVAHVYTF. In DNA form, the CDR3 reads TGTGCCAGCAGTTTAGTGGCCCACGTCTACACCTTC.

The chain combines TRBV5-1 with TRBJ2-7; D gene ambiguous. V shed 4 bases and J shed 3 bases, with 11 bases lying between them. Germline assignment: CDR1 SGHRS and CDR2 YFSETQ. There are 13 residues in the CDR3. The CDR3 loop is CASSPTESYEQYF. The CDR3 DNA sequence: TGCGCCAGCAGCCCTACGGAGAGCTACGAGCAGTACTTC. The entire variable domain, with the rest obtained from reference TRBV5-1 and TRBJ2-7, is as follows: KAGVTQTPRYLIKTRGQQVTLSCSPISGHRSVSWYQQTPGQGLQFLFEYFSETQRNKGNFPGRFSGRQFSNSRSEMNVSTLELGDSALYLCASSPTESYEQYFGPGTRLTVT.

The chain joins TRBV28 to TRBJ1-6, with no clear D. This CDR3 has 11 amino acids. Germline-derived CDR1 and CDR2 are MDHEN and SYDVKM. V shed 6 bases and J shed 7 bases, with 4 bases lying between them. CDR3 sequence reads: CASSGNSPLHF. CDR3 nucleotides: TGTGCCAGCAGCGGGAATTCACCCCTCCACTTT.

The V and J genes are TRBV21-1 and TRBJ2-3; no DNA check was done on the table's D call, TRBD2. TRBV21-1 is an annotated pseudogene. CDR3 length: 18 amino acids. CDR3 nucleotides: TGTGCCAGCAGCAAGGGTGGGAGCCTTAGCGGGAGTTCCGATACGCAGTATTTT. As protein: CASSKGGSLSGSSDTQYF.

CDR3 nucleotide sequence: TGTGCCAGCAGCCAGGCTAGCGGGAGCGGAGAGACCCAGTACTTC. This translates into CASSQASGSGETQYF. This sequence joins TRBV7-3 and TRBJ2-5; the match to TRBD2 covers 10 bases. The germline CDR1 and CDR2 sequences are SGHTA and FQGTGA. CDR3 length equals 15 residues. The V segment lost 5 bases and the J segment 4 bases; nucleotides outside the gene matches: 7.

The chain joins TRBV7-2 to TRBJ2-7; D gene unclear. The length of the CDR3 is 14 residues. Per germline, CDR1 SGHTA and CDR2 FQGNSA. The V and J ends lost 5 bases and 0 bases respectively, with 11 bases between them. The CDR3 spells CASSLGPSSYEQYF. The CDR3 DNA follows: TGTGCCAGCAGCCTAGGGCCCAGCTCCTACGAGCAGTACTTC.